This TCR beta chain comes out of a study of T cell responses to AZD1222 COVID-19 vaccine. Study in general: Recipients boosted at about 4 weeks or about 12 weeks are pooled. Findings and caveats of the study: Spike-specific TCR breadth and depth were elevated following two AZD1222 doses. The study found vaccine-associated CD4 TCRs spanning spike, dominant at 160-218 and 743-854.

Sequenced by immunoSEQ multiplex PCR; TCRdb stores in-frame clones only, minus some. The sample lists about 100,000 clones, 85% to 95% occurring once. With regard to this clone: Its antigen is unidentified.

V was clipped by 8 bases and J by 1 base, with 14 bases between them. This CDR3 has 13 residues. Germline CDR1 and CDR2: GTSNPN and SVGIG (reference sequence). Material: peripheral blood, obtained on day 0 of AZD1222 vaccination. The origin of this receptor is an adult in good health. This sequence joins TRBV30 and TRBJ1-1; tentatively, D is TRBD1 (5 bases). The DNA for the CDR3 is TGTGCCCTGGAAGGGGTGGAGAACACTGAAGCTTTCTTT. Translation: CALEGVENTEAFF.